This entry lists 25 T cell receptor beta chains sequenced from one sample in a study of OX40 agonist ivuxolimab in advanced cancers. Repertoires were generated with immunoSEQ multiplex PCR, while TCRdb's copy carries only in-frame clones and drops some. The sample lists 50,000 to 75,000 clones, around 85% seen once, with less than 0.8% in the top ten. The specimen comprised CD4+ or CD8+ T cells sorted from blood, sampled in a trial of the OX40 agonist ivuxolimab. These receptors all stem from an adult with an advanced solid tumor such as melanoma, head and neck, liver or kidney cancer.

CDR3 amino acids: CASSLQYSYEQYF. In DNA form, the CDR3 reads TGCGCCAGCAGCCTCCAATACTCCTACGAGCAGTACTTC. V and J are TRBV5-1 and TRBJ2-7, with D unclear. The CDR3 is made up of 13 amino acids. Germline V gives CDR1 SGHRS, CDR2 YFSETQ. The ends were cut back, 4 bases at V and 0 bases at J, with 8 bases in the middle.

The gene calls are TRBV4-1 and TRBJ1-1; D uncertain. The V end lost 0 bases, the J end lost 11 bases, and 16 bases lay between the germline ends. Looked up from germline, CDR1 is MGHRA and CDR2 is YSYEKL. The CDR3 contains 14 residues. CDR3 bases: TGCGCCAGCAGCCAAGATCGGGCAGTTGATGGGGCTTTCTTT. Amino acids: CASSQDRAVDGAFF.

The chain recombines TRBV7-2 with TRBJ1-2; the match to TRBD1 covers 8 bases. Unmatched junction bases numbered 16, after V lost 5 bases and J lost 8 bases. The germline CDR1 and CDR2 sequences are SGHTA and FQGNSA. The CDR3 runs 16 residues. CDR3 loop: CASSPAGTGGSSGYTF. CDR3 sequence (DNA): TGTGCCAGCAGCCCCGCCGGGACAGGTGGGAGCAGCGGCTACACCTTC.

This chain uses TRBV27 with TRBJ2-7; a weak D match, TRBD2 (5 bases). In germline, CDR1 is MNHEY, CDR2 SMNVEV (reference sequence). With 3 bases removed from V and 3 bases from J, the gap between germline ends came to 15 bases. The CDR3 has 15 residues. The CDR3 sequence is CASSFSTTRIYEQYF. The CDR3 DNA sequence: TGTGCCAGCAGTTTTTCGACTACCCGCATCTACGAGCAGTACTTC.

The CDR3 is CASSDWGSGELFF. CDR3 nucleotides: TGCGCCAGCAGTGACTGGGGTTCCGGGGAGCTGTTTTTT. This rearrangement joins TRBV10-1 to TRBJ2-2, with D unresolved. From germline, CDR1 is WNHNN and CDR2 SYGVQD (reference sequence). V dropped 3 bases and J dropped 6 bases, with 8 bases sitting between them. CDR3 size: 13 residues.

This clone was detected only a few times. The chain uses TRBV29-1 and TRBJ2-2; 9 nucleotides match TRBD1. The CDR3 covers 14 residues. After removal of 5 bases from V and 3 bases from J, the junction contained 4 bases not matched to a gene. Germline lookup yields CDR1 SQVTM and CDR2 ANQGSEA. The CDR3 reads CSVRTGAYTGELFF. The CDR3 DNA follows: TGCAGCGTTCGGACAGGGGCCTACACCGGGGAGCTGTTTTTT.

The chain combines TRBV5-6 with TRBJ2-5; 10 nucleotides agree with TRBD2. CDR1 and CDR2 from the germline V gene are SGHDT and YYEEEE. The CDR3 sequence is 15 residues long. Trimming took 4 bases from V and 5 from J; bases not matched to a gene: 8. The CDR3 here is CASSPAGLAEETQYF. CDR3 sequence (DNA): TGTGCCAGCAGCCCCGCAGGACTAGCGGAGGAGACCCAGTACTTC.

The rearrangement joins TRBV7-9 to TRBJ1-1; D uncertain. The CDR3 is made up of 14 amino acids. The germline V and J ends were trimmed by 2 bases and 0 bases, with 7 bases remaining between them. Germline-derived CDR1 and CDR2 are SEHNR and FQNEAQ (reference sequence). DNA for the CDR3: TGTGCCAGCAGCTTAATGGGGATGAACACTGAAGCTTTCTTT. This codes for CASSLMGMNTEAFF.

The gene calls are TRBV9 and TRBJ2-7; 7 bases align to TRBD1. Per germline, CDR1 SGDLS and CDR2 YYNGEE. V lost 0 bases, J lost 4 bases, and 7 bases stayed unmatched. The CDR3 runs to 15 residues. The CDR3 nucleotides are TGTGCCAGCAGCGTAGATGGGACAGCGAAATACGAGCAGTACTTC. The encoded protein is CASSVDGTAKYEQYF. The full variable domain, in which reference TRBV9 and TRBJ2-7 provide the parts outside the CDR3, is DSGVTQTPKHLITATGQRVTLRCSPRSGDLSVYWYQQSLDQGLQFLIQYYNGEERAKGNILERFSAQQFPDLHSELNLSSLELGDSALYFCASSVDGTAKYEQYFGPGTRLTVT.

This rearrangement joins TRBV19 to TRBJ1-5, with D hard to call. The CDR3 loop spans 15 amino acids. V was clipped by 3 bases and J by 6 bases, with 15 bases between them. Germline lookup yields CDR1 LNHDA and CDR2 SQIVND (reference sequence). CDR3 loop: CASSIRASAGQPQHF. The CDR3 coding sequence is TGTGCCAGTAGTATCCGGGCCTCTGCGGGTCAGCCCCAGCATTTT. The full variable domain, rest sourced from reference TRBV19 and TRBJ1-5, is DGGITQSPKYLFRKEGQNVTLSCEQNLNHDAMYWYRQDPGQGLRLIYYSQIVNDFQKGDIAEGYSVSREKKESFPLTVTSAQKNPTAFYLCASSIRASAGQPQHFGDGTRLSIL.

The chain employs TRBV19 and TRBJ2-2; no clear D. Germline CDR1 and CDR2: LNHDA and SQIVND (reference sequence). V lost 2 bases and J 6 bases, leaving 19 bases between the germline ends. The CDR3 is 17 residues long. The CDR3 region is CASSIFRRTPDPGELFF. The CDR3 DNA is TGTGCCAGTAGTATATTTCGGAGAACTCCGGATCCCGGGGAGCTGTTTTTT.

The J gene is TRBJ2-2, the V gene TRBV5-1, with D unclear. Trimming pared 4 bases from V and 3 bases from J, leaving 13 bases between. The CDR3 runs 15 residues. Looked up from germline, CDR1 is SGHRS and CDR2 is YFSETQ. The CDR3 is CASSATFSDTGELFF. CDR3 sequence (DNA): TGCGCCAGCAGCGCCACCTTTAGTGACACCGGGGAGCTGTTTTTT. The variable domain in full, completed from reference TRBV5-1 and TRBJ2-2, reads KAGVTQTPRYLIKTRGQQVTLSCSPISGHRSVSWYQQTPGQGLQFLFEYFSETQRNKGNFPGRFSGRQFSNSRSEMNVSTLELGDSALYLCASSATFSDTGELFFGEGSRLTVL.

V and J are TRBV20-1 and TRBJ1-2; no firm D call. The V gene lost 5 bases and the J gene lost 8 bases, with 9 bases spanning the gap. CDR3 length equals 10 residues. Germline V gene sequence: CDR1 DFQATT, CDR2 SNEGSKA (reference sequence). The CDR3, as DNA: TGCAGTGCTGGAATCGACGGCTACACCTTC. It is translated as CSAGIDGYTF.

V gene TRBV11-2 combines with J gene TRBJ1-3; D unclear. Trimming pared 3 bases from V and 0 bases from J, leaving 12 bases between. Germline CDR1 is SGHAT and CDR2 is FQNNGV. This CDR3 is 16 amino acids long. The CDR3 nucleotides read TGTGCCAGCAGCTTGCATCAGGAATCCTCTGGAAACACCATATATTTT. Translating it yields CASSLHQESSGNTIYF.

This sequence joins TRBV6-5 and TRBJ2-2; D not certain. Trimming took 2 bases from V and 3 from J, leaving 10 bases between them. The CDR3 totals 15 residues. The germline gives CDR1 MNHEY, CDR2 SVGAGI. The CDR3 sequence: CASSYGVSDTGELFF. CDR3 nucleotides: TGTGCCAGCAGTTACGGGGTTTCGGACACCGGGGAGCTGTTTTTT.

This clone was found once. V usage is TRBV2 and J usage is TRBJ1-1; D perhaps matches TRBD1 (6 bases). In germline, CDR1 is SNHLY, CDR2 FYNNEI. The CDR3 covers 13 residues. V gave up 8 bases and J gave up 0 bases, with 10 bases separating them. CDR3 loop: CASLDSMNTEAFF. The CDR3 DNA follows: TGTGCCAGCCTGGACAGCATGAACACTGAAGCTTTCTTT.

V gene TRBV30 combines with J gene TRBJ1-5; D is possibly TRBD1 (5 bases). V lost 0 bases to trimming and J lost 6 bases, with 12 bases between them. CDR3 length: 14 residues. CDR1 and CDR2 (germline): GTSNPN, SVGIG (reference sequence). CDR3 region: CAWSVHGGSQPQHF. As DNA, the CDR3 is TGTGCCTGGAGTGTCCATGGGGGAAGTCAGCCCCAGCATTTT.

This rearrangement joins TRBV10-3 to TRBJ2-7; D call uncertain. The V end lost 2 bases, the J end lost 7 bases, and 18 bases lay between the germline ends. CDR1 and CDR2 from the germline V gene are ENHRY and SYGVKD. The CDR3 sequence is 15 residues long. The CDR3 coding sequence is TGTGCCATCAGTGAGCCCGTGCCGGGCCATTCGGAGCAGTACTTC. It yields the protein CAISEPVPGHSEQYF.

V usage is TRBV6-6 and J usage is TRBJ2-5; D call uncertain. The CDR3 has 15 residues. Germline V gene data show CDR1 as MNHNY and CDR2 as SVGAGI (reference sequence). V dropped 2 bases and J dropped 1 base, with 11 bases sitting between them. CDR3 sequence (DNA): TGTGCCAGCAGTTACGGGTCGGCGATCCAAGAGACCCAGTACTTC. Its protein is CASSYGSAIQETQYF.

The chain couples TRBV4-1 to TRBJ2-7; TRBD2 matches at 7 bases. Trimming removed 4 bases from V and 3 bases from J; junction bases left unmatched: 6. Per the germline V gene, CDR1 is MGHRA and CDR2 is YSYEKL. The CDR3 runs 14 residues. The CDR3 DNA sequence: TGCGCCAGCAGCCTCCGACTAGCAGGCTACGAGCAGTACTTC. Its protein product is CASSLRLAGYEQYF.

This chain uses TRBV2 with TRBJ2-1; D is possibly TRBD2 (6 bases). Trimming cost V 7 bases and J 9 bases, with 19 bases left between them. The CDR3 extends over 14 amino acids. The germline gives CDR1 SNHLY, CDR2 FYNNEI. CDR3 residues: CASKNLRTNGEQFF. CDR3 nucleotide sequence: TGTGCCAGCAAGAATTTAAGGACTAACGGTGAGCAGTTCTTC.

V gene TRBV27 combines with J gene TRBJ1-1; no clear D. This CDR3 has 16 amino acids. V lost 4 bases to trimming and J lost 0 bases, with 15 bases between them. Germline CDR1 reads MNHEY; CDR2 reads SMNVEV (reference sequence). The CDR3 here is CASSSQRTNMNTEAFF. CDR3 nucleotides: TGTGCCAGCAGTTCACAACGGACGAATATGAACACTGAAGCTTTCTTT.

This chain connects TRBV5-1 to TRBJ1-1; no definite D call. V was cut by 4 bases and J by 0 bases, with 4 bases left in between. The CDR3 covers 12 residues. Per germline, CDR1 SGHRS and CDR2 YFSETQ. For the CDR3, the DNA is TGCGCCAGCAGCAATGTGAACACTGAAGCTTTCTTT. It codes for CASSNVNTEAFF.

This chain joins TRBV7-8 and TRBJ1-1; tentatively, D is TRBD1 (6 bases). Trimming pared 1 base from V and 5 bases from J, leaving 11 bases between. The CDR3 has 14 residues. Germline CDR1 reads SGHVS; CDR2 reads FQNEAQ. The chain's CDR3 is CASSLDRVKTEAFF. The DNA for the CDR3 is TGTGCCAGCAGCTTAGACAGGGTCAAGACTGAAGCTTTCTTT.

The rearrangement links TRBV19 to TRBJ1-1; maybe TRBD1 (5 bases). V lost 5 bases and J 5 bases, leaving 18 bases between the germline ends. Germline V gives CDR1 LNHDA, CDR2 SQIVND (reference sequence). The CDR3 spans 15 residues. In nucleotides, the CDR3 is TGTGCCAGTAGTGCCAAGTGGGGGGTAGGGACTGAAGCTTTCTTT. This sequence encodes CASSAKWGVGTEAFF. The whole variable domain, filled in from reference TRBV19 and TRBJ1-1, reads DGGITQSPKYLFRKEGQNVTLSCEQNLNHDAMYWYRQDPGQGLRLIYYSQIVNDFQKGDIAEGYSVSREKKESFPLTVTSAQKNPTAFYLCASSAKWGVGTEAFFGQGTRLTVV.